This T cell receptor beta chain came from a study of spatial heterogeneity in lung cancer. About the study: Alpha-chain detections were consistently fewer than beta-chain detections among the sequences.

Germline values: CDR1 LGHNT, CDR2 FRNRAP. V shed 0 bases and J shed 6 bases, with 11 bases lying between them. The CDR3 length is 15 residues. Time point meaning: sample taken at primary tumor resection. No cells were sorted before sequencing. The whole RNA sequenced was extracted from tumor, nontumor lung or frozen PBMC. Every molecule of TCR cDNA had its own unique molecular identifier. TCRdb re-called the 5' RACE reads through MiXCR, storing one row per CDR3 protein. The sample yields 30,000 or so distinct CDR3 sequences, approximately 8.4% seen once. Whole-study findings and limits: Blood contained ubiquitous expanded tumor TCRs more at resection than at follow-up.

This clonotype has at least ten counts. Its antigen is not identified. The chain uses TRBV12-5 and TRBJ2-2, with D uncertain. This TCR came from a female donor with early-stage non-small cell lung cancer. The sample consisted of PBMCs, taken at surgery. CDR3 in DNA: TGTGCTAGTGGTTTGGTCTTTGGCAGCCCCGGGGAGCTGTTTTTT. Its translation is CASGLVFGSPGELFF. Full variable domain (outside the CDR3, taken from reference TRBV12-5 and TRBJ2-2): DARVTQTPRHKVTEMGQEVTMRCQPILGHNTVFWYRQTMMQGLELLAYFRNRAPLDDSGMPKDRFSAEMPDATLATLKIQPSEPRDSAVYFCASGLVFGSPGELFFGEGSRLTVL.